The following is a TCR beta chain sequence with its context. A junction boundary mismatches the germline segment, possibly from a read error. From around 18-30 mg of unsorted bulk tissue, DNA and RNA were co-extracted together. Primary liver carcinomas in the patients were surgically resected. There are 14 residues in the CDR3. The germline V gene has CDR1 SGHAT and CDR2 FQNNGV. Constant-region priming of about 520 ng total RNA yielded TCR beta cDNA. It was through three nested multiplex PCR rounds of slightly modified ARM-PCR that TCR beta libraries arose. A C-beta reverse primer was combined with TRBV1-TRBV30 forward primers in the first two PCR rounds, and each round had approximately 10 cycles. TCRdb analysed the multiplex PCR reads with MiXCR anew, one entry per CDR3 protein. The sample includes 90,000 to 150,000 distinct CDR3 sequences, around 70% seen only once; the top ten take 8.1%. This record comes from a study of tumor-infiltrating lymphocytes in primary liver carcinoma. Study details: Tumor staging was T1-T3 N0M0; sizes spanned about 4.2 to 10 cm across.

The chain is built from TRBV11-2 and TRBJ1-6; D not certain. The clonotype comes from a woman aged 60-75 years with primary liver carcinoma and hepatitis B virus infection. The sequenced sample was tumor-adjacent normal liver tissue. CDR3 sequence (DNA): TGTACCAGCAGCTTAGATCGGAGGAACTCACCTCTCCACTTT. Protein product: CTSSLDRRNSPLHF.